Reported below is one T cell receptor (beta chain). This record belongs to a study of shared clonotypes between healthy human individuals. The wider study: The people who gave samples were two women and a few men aged 18 to 49.

Libraries were prepared by immunoSEQ multiplex PCR; TCRdb keeps only in-frame clonotypes and omits some of them. The table includes 2 million to 3 million clones, under 95% detected once. The sample consisted of naive CD4+ T cells from PBMCs. The subset denotes: CD45RA+ positively selected. The TCR originated in a man aged 18 to 29 in good health. Some clones in this sample may be carry-over from other donors' samples.

CDR3 coding DNA: TGTGCCAGCAGTTACTCGTCAGGCAGTACGCAGTATTTT. It specifies CASSYSSGSTQYF. The genes are TRBV6-6 and TRBJ2-3, with D uncertain. The germline V and J ends were trimmed by 0 bases and 8 bases, with 9 bases remaining between them. The CDR3 loop spans 13 amino acids. Germline CDR1 is MNHNY and CDR2 is SVGAGI (reference sequence).